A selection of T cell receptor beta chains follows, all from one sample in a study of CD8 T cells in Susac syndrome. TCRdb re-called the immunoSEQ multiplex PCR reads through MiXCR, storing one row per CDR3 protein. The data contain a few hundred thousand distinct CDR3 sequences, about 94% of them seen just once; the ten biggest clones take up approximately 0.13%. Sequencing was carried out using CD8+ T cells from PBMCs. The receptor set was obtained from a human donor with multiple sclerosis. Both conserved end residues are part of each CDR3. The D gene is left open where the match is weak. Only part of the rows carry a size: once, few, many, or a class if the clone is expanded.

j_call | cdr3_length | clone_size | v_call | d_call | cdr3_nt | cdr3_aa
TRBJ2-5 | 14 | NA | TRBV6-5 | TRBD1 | TGTGCCAGCAGGGGGACAGGCACCTGGGAGACCCAGTACTTC | CASRGTGTWETQYF
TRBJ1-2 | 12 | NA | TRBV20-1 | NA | TGCAGTGCTCCCGGGGGTTTGGGGGGCTACACCTTC | CSAPGGLGGYTF
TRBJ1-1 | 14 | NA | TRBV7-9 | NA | TGTGCCAGCAGCTTAATGACAGATAACACTGAAGCTTTCTTT | CASSLMTDNTEAFF
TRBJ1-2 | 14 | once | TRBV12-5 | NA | TGTGCTAGTGGTTTGGGGACTGTGAACTATGGCTACACCTTC | CASGLGTVNYGYTF
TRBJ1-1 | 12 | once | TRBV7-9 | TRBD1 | TGTGCCAGCAGCTACAGGGGGCGAGAAGCTTTCTTT | CASSYRGREAFF
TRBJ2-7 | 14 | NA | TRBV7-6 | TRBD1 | TGTGCCAGCAGCTTCGGAACAGGGGGCAGCGAGCAGTACTTC | CASSFGTGGSEQYF
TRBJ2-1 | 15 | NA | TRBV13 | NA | TGTGCCAGCAGCTGGCGACTATTACACTACAATGAGCAGTTCTTC | CASSWRLLHYNEQFF
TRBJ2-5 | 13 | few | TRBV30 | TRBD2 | TGTGCCTGGGGACTAGCGGGGCAAGAGACCCAGTACTTC | CAWGLAGQETQYF
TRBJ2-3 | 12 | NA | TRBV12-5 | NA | TGTGCTAGTGGTTTGGGCTCAGATACGCAGTATTTT | CASGLGSDTQYF
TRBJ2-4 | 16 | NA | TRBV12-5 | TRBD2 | TGTGCTAGTGGTTTCGGACTAGCGGGAGGAGAGGGCATTCAGTACTTC | CASGFGLAGGEGIQYF
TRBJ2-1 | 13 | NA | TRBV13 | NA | TGTGCCAGCAGCTCCCGGGACGACAATGAGCAGTTCTTC | CASSSRDDNEQFF
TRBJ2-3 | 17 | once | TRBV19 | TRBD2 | TGTGCCAGTAGTAGACCTCCGACTAGCCATTATACAGATACGCAGTATTTT | CASSRPPTSHYTDTQYF
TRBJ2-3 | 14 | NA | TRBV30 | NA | TGTGCCTGGAGTCAGGTTAGCGGCACAGATACGCAGTATTTT | CAWSQVSGTDTQYF
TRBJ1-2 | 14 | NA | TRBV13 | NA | TGTGCCAGCCGCTTCCTGAACGTGGAGTCTGGCTACACCTTC | CASRFLNVESGYTF
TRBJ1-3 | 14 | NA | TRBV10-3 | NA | TGTGCCATCAGGGAGCAGGGCTCTGGAAACACCATATATTTT | CAIREQGSGNTIYF
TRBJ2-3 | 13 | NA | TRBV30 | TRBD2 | TGTGCCTGGAGTGAGGTGGGGGGACTAGAGCAGTATTTT | CAWSEVGGLEQYF
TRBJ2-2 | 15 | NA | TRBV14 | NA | TGTGCCAGCAGCCAAGAAAGCACGGTGACCGGGGAGCTGTTTTTT | CASSQESTVTGELFF
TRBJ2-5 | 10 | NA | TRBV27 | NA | TGTGCCTGCGGCCTAGGTGGCCAGTACTTC | CACGLGGQYF
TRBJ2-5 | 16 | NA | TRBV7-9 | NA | TGTGCCAGCAGCGGGGCGGGGCCCAACAATTGGGAGACCCAGTACTTC | CASSGAGPNNWETQYF
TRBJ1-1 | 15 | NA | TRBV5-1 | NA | TGCGCCAGCAGCCTTCGACAGCGGAGGGACACTGAAGCTTTCTTT | CASSLRQRRDTEAFF
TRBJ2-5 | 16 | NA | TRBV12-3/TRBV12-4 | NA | TGTGCCAGCAGTTTCGTAGGCCCCAGGGAGCCAGAGACCCAGTACTTC | CASSFVGPREPETQYF
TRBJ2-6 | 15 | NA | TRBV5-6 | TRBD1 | TGTGCCAGCAGCCGGGACAGTCCTGGGGCCAACGTCCTGACTTTC | CASSRDSPGANVLTF
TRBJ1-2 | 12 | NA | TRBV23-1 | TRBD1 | TGCGCCAGGGGACAGGGACCGCGTGGCTACACCTTC | CARGQGPRGYTF
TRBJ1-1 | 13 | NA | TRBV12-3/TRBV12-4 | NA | TGTGCCAGCAGTTTAGTCGAGAACACTGAAGCTTTCTTT | CASSLVENTEAFF
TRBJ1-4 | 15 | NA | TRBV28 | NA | TGTGCCAGCAGTTTATCAGGATTAACTAATGAAAAACTGTTTTTT | CASSLSGLTNEKLFF
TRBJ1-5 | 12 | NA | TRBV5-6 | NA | TGTGCCAGCAGCTCTGCCGGTGGGCCCCAGCATTTT | CASSSAGGPQHF
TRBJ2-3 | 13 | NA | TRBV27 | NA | TGTGCCAGCAGTCTCGAAGCGGTTGATACGCAGTATTTT | CASSLEAVDTQYF
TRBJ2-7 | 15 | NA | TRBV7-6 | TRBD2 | TGTGCCAGCAGCTATGGTAGCGGGCTGTCCTACGAGCAGTACTTC | CASSYGSGLSYEQYF
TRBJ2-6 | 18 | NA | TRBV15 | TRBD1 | TGTGCCACCAGCAGAGTTGACAGGGGGGGCTCTGGGGCCAACGTCCTGACTTTC | CATSRVDRGGSGANVLTF
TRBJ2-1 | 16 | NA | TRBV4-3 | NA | TGCGCCAGCAGCCCCCATCGGGACCGGGTTCACAATGAGCAGTTCTTC | CASSPHRDRVHNEQFF
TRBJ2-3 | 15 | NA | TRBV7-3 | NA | TGTGCCAGCAGCAAGTCCGGGACTTCCACAGATACGCAGTATTTT | CASSKSGTSTDTQYF
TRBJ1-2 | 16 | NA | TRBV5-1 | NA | TGCGCCAGCAGCTTGGATAGGACAGCTGGCCTTTATGGCTACACCTTC | CASSLDRTAGLYGYTF
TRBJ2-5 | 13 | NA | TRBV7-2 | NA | TGTGCCAACTCGAAGGGGGGCAGGGAGACCCAGTACTTC | CANSKGGRETQYF
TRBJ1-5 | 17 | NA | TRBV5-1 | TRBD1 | TGCGCCAGCAGCTTGGATGGCAGGGGGATTGGTAATCAGCCCCAGCATTTT | CASSLDGRGIGNQPQHF
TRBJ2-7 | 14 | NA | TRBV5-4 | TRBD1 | TGTGCCAGCAGCTCCCCCGAGACAGGGGACGAGCAGTACTTC | CASSSPETGDEQYF
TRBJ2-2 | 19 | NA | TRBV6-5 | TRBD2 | TGTGCCAGCAGTTTTTTCCCGGGACTAGCGGAAGCGAACACCGGGGAGCTGTTTTTT | CASSFFPGLAEANTGELFF
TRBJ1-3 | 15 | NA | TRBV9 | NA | TGTGCCAGCAGCGTAGGAATGAGCTCTGGAAACACCATATATTTT | CASSVGMSSGNTIYF